The 2 T cell receptor beta chains below come from one sample, sequenced in a study of control samples from healthy donors and cancer patients. Assay used: immunoSEQ multiplex PCR; TCRdb lists only in-frame clones, some missing. The table records about 80,000 clones, over 85% of them present only once. Specimen: blood. Every receptor here comes from a man aged 50 or older in good health.

The chain joins TRBV19 to TRBJ1-5; 9 nucleotides align to TRBD1. CDR3 size: 15 residues. Per the germline V gene, CDR1 is LNHDA and CDR2 is SQIVND (reference sequence). The J segment lost 7 bases and the V segment lost 9 bases, leaving 13 bases of the junction unmatched. The CDR3 spells CASPDRGQPWQPQHF. CDR3 in DNA: TGTGCCAGCCCGGACAGGGGACAGCCTTGGCAGCCCCAGCATTTT.

The J gene is TRBJ1-4, the V gene TRBV18, with D possibly matching TRBD1 (5 bases). With 3 bases removed from V and 6 bases from J, the gap between germline ends came to 17 bases. The CDR3 has 16 amino acids. Germline V CDR1 and CDR2: KGHSH, LQKENI. The CDR3 here is CASSPGPPSPDEKLFF. The CDR3 nucleotides are TGTGCCAGCTCACCGGGACCCCCAAGCCCGGATGAAAAACTGTTTTTT.